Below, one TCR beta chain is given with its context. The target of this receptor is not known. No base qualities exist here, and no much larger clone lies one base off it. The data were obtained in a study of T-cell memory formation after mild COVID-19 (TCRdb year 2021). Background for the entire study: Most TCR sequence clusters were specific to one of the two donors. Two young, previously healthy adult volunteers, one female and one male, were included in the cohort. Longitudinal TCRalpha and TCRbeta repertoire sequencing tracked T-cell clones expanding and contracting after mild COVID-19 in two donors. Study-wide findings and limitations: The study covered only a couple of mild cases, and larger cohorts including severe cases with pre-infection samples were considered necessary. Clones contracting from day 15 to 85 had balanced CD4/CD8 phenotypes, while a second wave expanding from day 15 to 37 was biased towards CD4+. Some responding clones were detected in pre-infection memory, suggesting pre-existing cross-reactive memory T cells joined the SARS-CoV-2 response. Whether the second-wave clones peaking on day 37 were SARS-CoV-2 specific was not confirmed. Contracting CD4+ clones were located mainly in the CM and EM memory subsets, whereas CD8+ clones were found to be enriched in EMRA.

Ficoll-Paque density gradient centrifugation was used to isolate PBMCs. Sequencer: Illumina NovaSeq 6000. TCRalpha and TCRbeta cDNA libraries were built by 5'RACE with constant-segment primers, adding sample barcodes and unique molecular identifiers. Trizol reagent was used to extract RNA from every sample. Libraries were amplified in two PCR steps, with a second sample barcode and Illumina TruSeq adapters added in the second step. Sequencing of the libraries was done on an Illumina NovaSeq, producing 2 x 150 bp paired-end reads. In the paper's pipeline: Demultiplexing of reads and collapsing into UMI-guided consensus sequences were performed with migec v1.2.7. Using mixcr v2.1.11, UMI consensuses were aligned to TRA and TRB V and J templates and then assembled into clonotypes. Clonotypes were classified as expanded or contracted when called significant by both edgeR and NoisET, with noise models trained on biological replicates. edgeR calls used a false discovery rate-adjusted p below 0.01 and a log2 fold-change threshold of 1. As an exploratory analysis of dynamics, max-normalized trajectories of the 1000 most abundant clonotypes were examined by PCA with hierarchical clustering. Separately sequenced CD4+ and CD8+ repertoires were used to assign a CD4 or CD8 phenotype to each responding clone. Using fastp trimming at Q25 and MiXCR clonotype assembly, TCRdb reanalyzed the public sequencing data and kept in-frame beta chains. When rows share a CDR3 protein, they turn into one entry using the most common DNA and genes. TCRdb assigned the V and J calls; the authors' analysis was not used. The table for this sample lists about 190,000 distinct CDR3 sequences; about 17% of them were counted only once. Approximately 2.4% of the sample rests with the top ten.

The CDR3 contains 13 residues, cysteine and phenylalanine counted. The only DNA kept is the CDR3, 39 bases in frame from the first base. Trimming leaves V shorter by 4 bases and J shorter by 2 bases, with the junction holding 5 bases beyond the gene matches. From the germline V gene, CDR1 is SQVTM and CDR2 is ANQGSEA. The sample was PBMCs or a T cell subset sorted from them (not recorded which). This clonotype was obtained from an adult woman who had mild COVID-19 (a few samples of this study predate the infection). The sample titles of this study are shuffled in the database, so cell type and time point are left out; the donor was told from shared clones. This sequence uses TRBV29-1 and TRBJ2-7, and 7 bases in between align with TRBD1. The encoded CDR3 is CSVAGTVTYEQYF. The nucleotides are TGCAGCGTTGCCGGGACAGTGACCTACGAGCAGTACTTC.